Shown below are 24 T cell receptor beta chains from a single sample sequenced in a study of human T cells and chemical hapten exposure. TCRdb analysed the 5' RACE reads with MiXCR anew, one entry per CDR3 protein. The sample records about 140,000 distinct CDR3 sequences, 3.5% to 5% being singletons. Total RNA extraction was carried out from unfractionated whole blood. The receptor set was obtained from a female donor in good health.

The table lists this clonotype with many counts. This chain uses TRBV4-3 with TRBJ2-2; D might be TRBD2 (7 bases). The CDR3 has 16 residues. Per germline, CDR1 LGHNA and CDR2 YSLEER. The V end lost 5 bases, the J end lost 4 bases, and 17 bases lay between the germline ends. CDR3 loop: CASSKRGGTPTGELFF. The CDR3 DNA reads TGCGCCAGCAGCAAAAGGGGGGGGACCCCCACCGGGGAGCTGTTTTTT.

In the case of this clonotype: The CDR3 does not end in the conserved phenylalanine or tryptophan, so this is likely a read error. Because the CDR3's place on the DNA is in doubt, the DNA is left out and the CDR3 is given as listed by TCRdb. The rearrangement links TRBV6-4 to TRBJ2-1; whether TRBD2, the table's D call, matches the DNA was not checked. Germline V gene sequence: CDR1 MRHNA, CDR2 SNTAGT. The length of the CDR3 is 15 amino acids, counting both ends. The CDR3 here is CASSDSKDRWAEQVG.

This clonotype was counted ten times or more. The chain carries TRBV15 and TRBJ1-2; D remains ambiguous. V was pared by 5 bases and J by 1 base, with 8 bases between. This CDR3 contains 13 residues. CDR1 and CDR2 from the germline V gene are LNHNV and YYDKDF (reference sequence). CDR3 nucleotides: TGTGCCACCAGCCTGCGGAGTAACTATGGCTACACCTTC. Translation: CATSLRSNYGYTF.

Details on this clonotype: Being one base from a much bigger clone, this may be a read error. The chain couples TRBV12-5 to TRBJ2-7; no definite D call. V lost 5 bases and J 3 bases, leaving 11 bases between the germline ends. In germline, CDR1 is LGHNT, CDR2 FRNRAP. The CDR3 is 13 residues long. In DNA, the CDR3 is TGTGCTAGTGGTCAGCACAGAGACTACGAGCAGTACTTC. It encodes CASGQHRDYEQYF.

This clonotype was found many times. V gene TRBV6-2 or TRBV6-3 combines with J gene TRBJ1-2; TRBD1 might be the D (6 bases). The germline gives CDR1 MNHEY, CDR2 SVGEGT. Deletions cut 4 bases from V and 4 bases from J, with 25 bases between. CDR3 length: 18 amino acids. The CDR3 coding sequence is TGTGCCAGCAGTTCCCTCAAGGGGGGCGCGGTCCAAGGCTATGGCTACACCTTC. This codes for CASSSLKGGAVQGYGYTF.

This clonotype was seen only a few times. The V call is TRBV28, the J call TRBJ1-1; unclear D gene. Germline V lookup: CDR1 MDHEN, CDR2 SYDVKM. The CDR3 runs to 15 residues. Trimming removed 3 bases from V and 1 base from J, with 12 bases in between. This chain's CDR3 is CASSFRLGRNTEAFF. For the CDR3, the DNA is TGTGCCAGCAGTTTCCGGTTAGGGAGGAACACTGAAGCTTTCTTT.

V usage is TRBV5-4 and J usage is TRBJ1-6; 9 bases align to TRBD1. V lost 4 bases to trimming and J lost 8 bases; unmatched junction nucleotides: 10. The CDR3 covers 16 residues. The germline V gene has CDR1 SGHNT and CDR2 YYREEE (reference sequence). CDR3: CASSPTGQGRDSPLHF. The CDR3 DNA reads TGTGCCAGCAGCCCAACCGGACAGGGGCGAGATTCACCCCTCCACTTT.

This clonotype was counted many times. The genes are TRBV30 and TRBJ2-5; no firm D call. V lost 2 bases and J 2 bases, leaving 9 bases between the germline ends. From germline, CDR1 is GTSNPN and CDR2 SVGIG (reference sequence). The CDR3 is 13 residues long. The CDR3 sequence is CAWSSRVQETQYF. The DNA of the CDR3 is TGTGCCTGGAGTTCCCGGGTACAAGAGACCCAGTACTTC.

This clonotype was observed many times. J is TRBJ2-3 and V is TRBV11-2; TRBD2 matches at 7 bases. The germline gives CDR1 SGHAT, CDR2 FQNNGV. The V gene end was trimmed by 0 bases and the J gene end by 4 bases; junction bases not matched to a gene: 10. This CDR3 is built from 17 residues. CDR3 sequence: CASSLDRASGTSDTQYF. The CDR3 coding sequence is TGTGCCAGCAGCTTAGATCGGGCTAGCGGAACGTCAGATACGCAGTATTTT.

This clonotype has a handful of counts. The genes are TRBV7-9 and TRBJ2-3; D may be TRBD2 (5 bases). Between the trimmed V and J ends, which lost 3 bases and 4 bases, there was a span of 8 bases. Germline CDR1 SEHNR, CDR2 FQNEAQ (reference sequence). The CDR3 is made up of 13 amino acids. CDR3 sequence reads: CASSFSGADTQYF. Here the CDR3 DNA reads TGTGCCAGCAGCTTCAGCGGTGCAGATACGCAGTATTTT.

This clonotype has only a few counts. V usage is TRBV5-4 and J usage is TRBJ1-5; D perhaps matches TRBD1 (6 bases). CDR3 size: 14 residues. Germline loops: CDR1 SGHNT, CDR2 YYREEE (reference sequence). Trimming stripped 2 bases from V and 1 base from J, with 7 bases between. Written as DNA, the CDR3 is TGTGCCAGCAGCTTACAGGGAAGCAATCAGCCCCAGCATTTT. Its translation is CASSLQGSNQPQHF.

This clonotype was seen at least ten times. This chain connects TRBV28 to TRBJ2-1; D is perhaps TRBD1 or TRBD2 (5 bases each). V lost 7 bases to trimming and J lost 4 bases, with 14 bases between them. The germline gives CDR1 MDHEN, CDR2 SYDVKM. CDR3 size: 14 residues. CDR3 sequence: CASTIGDVYNEQFF. The CDR3, as DNA: TGTGCCAGCACCATAGGGGACGTATACAATGAGCAGTTCTTC.

This clonotype was detected ten times or more. The genes are TRBV2 and TRBJ2-3; D is unclear. Trimming removed 6 bases from V and 2 bases from J, with 6 bases in between. The CDR3 loop spans 12 amino acids. Germline CDR1 SNHLY, CDR2 FYNNEI. The CDR3 bases are TGTGCCAGCAGGGAATACACAGATACGCAGTATTTT. Residues: CASREYTDTQYF.

This clonotype has at least ten counts. The V gene is TRBV6-5, the J gene TRBJ2-2; a possible D gene is TRBD1 (5 bases). The germline gives CDR1 MNHEY, CDR2 SVGAGI. There are 18 residues in the CDR3. V was clipped by 6 bases and J by 0 bases, with 20 bases between them. DNA of the CDR3: TGTGCCAGCAGGGGTGACACGTTACAGGTGACGAACACCGGGGAGCTGTTTTTT. It translates to CASRGDTLQVTNTGELFF.

This clonotype was seen ten or more times. The chain has TRBV7-9 and TRBJ2-5; D unclear. Between the trimmed V and J ends, which lost 5 bases and 5 bases, there was a span of 12 bases. Germline assignment: CDR1 SEHNR and CDR2 FQNEAQ (reference sequence). The CDR3 runs to 13 residues. CDR3 region: CASSLQRLETQYF. The CDR3 nucleotides are TGTGCCAGCAGCCTCCAACGATTGGAGACCCAGTACTTC.

This clonotype was found many times. The chain couples TRBV4-2 to TRBJ1-5; D possibly corresponds to TRBD1 (5 bases). The CDR3 sequence is 15 residues long. V was cut by 4 bases and J by 1 base, with 11 bases left in between. CDR1 and CDR2 (germline): LGHNA, YNFKEQ. The CDR3: CASSPSDSSNQPQHF. CDR3 coding DNA: TGTGCCAGCAGCCCTTCAGACAGCAGCAATCAGCCCCAGCATTTT.

Ten or more counts support this clonotype. In DNA form, the CDR3 reads TGTGCCAGCAGTTTTAGTCTTCGTTCTGGGGGGAACGGCTACACCTTC. Its protein product is CASSFSLRSGGNGYTF. The rearrangement joins TRBV12-3 or TRBV12-4 to TRBJ1-2; TRBD1 is a possible D gene (5 bases). V lost 3 bases and J 8 bases, leaving 22 bases between the germline ends. CDR3 length: 16 amino acids.

This clonotype was picked up many times. CDR3 in amino acids: CASSEARGVSGRGTDTQYF. In DNA form, the CDR3 reads TGTGCCAGCAGTGAAGCGCGAGGTGTGTCTGGACGCGGCACAGATACGCAGTATTTT. The V call is TRBV6-1, the J call TRBJ2-3, with D uncertain. V gave up 0 bases and J gave up 1 base, with 20 bases separating them. This CDR3 spans 19 amino acids. Germline V lookup: CDR1 MNHNS, CDR2 SASEGT.

This clonotype was counted ten times or more. This rearrangement joins TRBV18 to TRBJ1-6; 7 nucleotides line up with TRBD1. Germline loops: CDR1 KGHSH, CDR2 LQKENI. Trimming cost V 5 bases and J 10 bases; bases outside gene matches: 14. The CDR3 sequence is 16 residues long. The CDR3 is CASSNERTGLNSPLHF. CDR3 bases: TGTGCCAGCTCAAATGAGAGGACAGGCTTGAACTCACCCCTCCACTTT.

The V gene is TRBV5-6, the J gene TRBJ2-2; 10 nucleotides align to TRBD1. Germline V gives CDR1 SGHDT, CDR2 YYEEEE. Trimming at V came to 4 bases and at J to 4 bases, leaving 1 base not matched to a gene. The CDR3 has 14 amino acids. The DNA for the CDR3 is TGTGCCAGCAGCCGGGACAGGGGCACCGGGGAGCTGTTTTTT. Translating it yields CASSRDRGTGELFF. Full variable domain (rest looked up from reference TRBV5-6 and TRBJ2-2): DAGVTQSPTHLIKTRGQQVTLRCSPKSGHDTVSWYQQALGQGPQFIFQYYEEEERQRGNFPDRFSGHQFPNYSSELNVNALLLGDSALYLCASSRDRGTGELFFGEGSRLTVL.

The table lists this clonotype with many counts. The V and J genes are TRBV4-3 and TRBJ1-5; D is ambiguous. CDR1 LGHNA and CDR2 YSLEER come from the germline V gene. CDR3 size: 15 residues. V gave up 0 bases and J gave up 4 bases, with 10 bases separating them. The CDR3 DNA sequence: TGCGCCAGCAGCCAAGAAAGGACGGGAAATCAGCCCCAGCATTTT. This gives the protein CASSQERTGNQPQHF.

This clonotype was detected ten times or more. J is TRBJ2-7 and V is TRBV7-2, with 10 bases lining up with TRBD1. V trimming: 5 bases; J trimming: 4 bases; junction bases outside the gene matches: 17. The germline CDR1 and CDR2 sequences are SGHTA and FQGNSA. This CDR3 comprises 18 residues. Written as DNA, the CDR3 is TGTGCCAGCAGCCACCGACAGGGGGCTAGCTTGACCCCGTACGAGCAGTACTTC. Translating it yields CASSHRQGASLTPYEQYF.

This clonotype has at least ten counts. V and J are TRBV13 and TRBJ2-1; tentatively, D is TRBD1 (5 bases). Trimming shortened V by 3 bases and J by 10 bases, and 7 bases separated the two germline ends. Germline V gene lookup returns CDR1 PRHDT and CDR2 FYEKMQ (reference sequence). The CDR3 loop spans 11 amino acids. The CDR3 loop is CASSFQGEQFF. CDR3 bases: TGTGCCAGCAGCTTCCAGGGAGAGCAGTTCTTC.

This clonotype was found a few times. The genes are TRBV2 and TRBJ2-1; TRBD1 or TRBD2 may be the D gene (5 bases each). There are 13 residues in the CDR3. CDR1 SNHLY and CDR2 FYNNEI come from the germline V gene. V gave up 6 bases and J gave up 5 bases, with 11 bases separating them. The CDR3 coding sequence is TGTGCCAGCAGATGGGACGAGCACAATGAGCAGTTCTTC. Translating gives CASRWDEHNEQFF.